This entry is about one T cell receptor (beta chain). One end of the junction does not line up with germline, which may come from a read error. The data derive from a study of shared T cell receptors in the human thymus. Germline V gene data show CDR1 as MNHEY and CDR2 as SMNVEV (reference sequence). CDR3 length equals 16 residues. The protocol was immunoSEQ multiplex PCR, while the TCRdb copy is restricted to in-frame clones and leaves out a portion. The sample consists of 630,000 or so clones, over 75% of them appearing once. The same data also contributed to another study, on human thymus T cells. That source reports: Thymic as well as blood repertoires seemed to favor certain V and J genes unevenly.

This chain connects TRBV27 to TRBJ2-7; TRBD1 aligns across 7 bases. The receptor's source is a boy under three years old with a congenital heart defect. Sample: thymocytes. The CDR3, as DNA: TGTGCCAGCAGTGTATCAAGGACAGGCCCTTCCTACGAGCAGTACTTC. The encoded protein is CASSVSRTGPSYEQYF.